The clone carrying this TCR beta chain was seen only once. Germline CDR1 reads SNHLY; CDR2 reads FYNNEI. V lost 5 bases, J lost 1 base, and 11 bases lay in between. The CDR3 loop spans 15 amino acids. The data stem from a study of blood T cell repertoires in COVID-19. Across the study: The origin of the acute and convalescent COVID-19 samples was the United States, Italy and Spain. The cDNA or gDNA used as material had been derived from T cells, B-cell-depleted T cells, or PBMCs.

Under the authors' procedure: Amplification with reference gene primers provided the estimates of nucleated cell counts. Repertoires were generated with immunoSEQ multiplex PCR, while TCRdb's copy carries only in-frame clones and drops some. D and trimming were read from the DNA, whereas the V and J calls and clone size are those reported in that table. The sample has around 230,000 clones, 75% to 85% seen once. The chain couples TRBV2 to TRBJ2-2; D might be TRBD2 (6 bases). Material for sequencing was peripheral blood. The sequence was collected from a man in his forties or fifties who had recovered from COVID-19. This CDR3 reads CASSSRGVNTGELFF. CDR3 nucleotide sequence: TGTGCCAGCAGTTCCCGCGGGGTGAACACCGGGGAGCTGTTTTTT.